The 30 T cell receptor beta chains presented below share a single source sample, sequenced in a study of cytomegalovirus exposure and HLA in healthy donors (dated by TCRdb to the late 2010s). Receptor libraries were prepared by the immunoSEQ multiplex PCR assay. For the multiplex PCR, a mixture combining 60 forward primers for TCR Vbeta segments and 13 reverse primers for TCR Jbeta segments was used. Imported from immuneACCESS, the table was reduced by TCRdb to in-frame sequences with V and J called. These copies leave out some clones; in studies compared against another copy, an unresolved V gene accounts for under half, and the cause of the remainder is not known. This sample gives approximately 100,000 clones in total; around 80% of them show up just once. The ten largest clones add up to roughly 9.7% of the sample. Sequenced material: PBMCs. These receptors were taken from a young man in good health and CMV-seropositive.

The chain employs TRBV28 and TRBJ1-2; D unresolved. CDR1 and CDR2 from the germline V gene are MDHEN and SYDVKM. Trimming shortened V by 6 bases and J by 8 bases, and 13 bases separated the two germline ends. The CDR3 is 12 residues long. The CDR3 region is CASSLLEGGYTF. The CDR3 DNA reads TGTGCCAGCAGCCTATTAGAGGGCGGCTACACCTTC.

This clone was counted a few times. The CDR3 DNA reads as TGTGCCAGCAGCCAGACAGTTGGCGGTACATATGGCTACACCTTC. It yields the protein CASSQTVGGTYGYTF. The gene calls are TRBV7-2 and TRBJ1-2, with D tentatively TRBD1 (5 bases). CDR3 length equals 15 residues. The germline V gene has CDR1 SGHTA and CDR2 FQGNSA. Trimming shortened V by 5 bases and J by 5 bases, and 18 bases separated the two germline ends. The whole variable domain, filled in from reference TRBV7-2 and TRBJ1-2, reads GAGVSQSPSNKVTEKGKDVELRCDPISGHTALYWYRQSLGQGLEFLIYFQGNSAPDKSGLPSDRFSAERTGGSVSTLTIQRTQQEDSAVYLCASSQTVGGTYGYTFGSGTRLTVV.

The chain links TRBV7-7 to TRBJ2-3; no clear D. V was trimmed by 2 bases and J by 0 bases, leaving 3 bases between them. This CDR3 region has 13 residues. In germline, CDR1 is SSHAT, CDR2 FNYEAQ (reference sequence). The CDR3 loop reads CASSLYSTDTQYF. The CDR3 nucleotides read TGTGCCAGCAGCTTATATAGCACAGATACGCAGTATTTT.

The table lists this clone with a few counts. This rearrangement joins TRBV19 to TRBJ1-1; weak D call: TRBD1 (5 bases). Trimming took 4 bases from V and 4 from J, leaving 13 bases between them. The germline V gene encodes CDR1 LNHDA and CDR2 SQIVND (reference sequence). This CDR3 contains 14 residues. The CDR3 is CASSTRARATEAFF. The CDR3 nucleotides are TGTGCCAGTAGTACTCGGGCCAGGGCCACTGAAGCTTTCTTT. Full variable domain (outside the CDR3, taken from reference TRBV19 and TRBJ1-1): DGGITQSPKYLFRKEGQNVTLSCEQNLNHDAMYWYRQDPGQGLRLIYYSQIVNDFQKGDIAEGYSVSREKKESFPLTVTSAQKNPTAFYLCASSTRARATEAFFGQGTRLTVV.

The CDR3 reads CASSLLSGGVADTQYF. Here the CDR3 DNA reads TGTGCCAGCAGCTTACTGAGCGGGGGGGTGGCAGATACGCAGTATTTT. The J gene is TRBJ2-3, the V gene TRBV11-2; TRBD2 matches at 10 bases. From germline, CDR1 is SGHAT and CDR2 FQNNGV. The junction had 6 bases not matched to a gene; V was cut back by 2 bases and J by 4 bases. CDR3 size: 16 residues.

The rearrangement links TRBV28 to TRBJ2-3; no clear D gene. The CDR3 sequence is 13 residues long. Germline V gives CDR1 MDHEN, CDR2 SYDVKM. V lost 5 bases to trimming and J lost 0 bases, with 6 bases between them. DNA for the CDR3: TGTGCCAGCAGTCTAGTGAGCACAGATACGCAGTATTTT. Its translation is CASSLVSTDTQYF. The whole variable domain, remainder taken from reference TRBV28 and TRBJ2-3, is DVKVTQSSRYLVKRTGEKVFLECVQDMDHENMFWYRQDPGLGLRLIYFSYDVKMKEKGDIPEGYSVSREKKERFSLILESASTNQTSMYLCASSLVSTDTQYFGPGTRLTVL.

A few counts support this clone. V and J are TRBV5-1 and TRBJ1-2; 7 bases match TRBD1. Germline V lookup: CDR1 SGHRS, CDR2 YFSETQ. This CDR3 has 13 amino acids. With 4 bases clipped from V and 6 bases from J, the junction kept 6 bases outside the gene matches. The CDR3 DNA sequence: TGCGCCAGCAGCCATGGACAGGAAAATGGCTACACCTTC. This codes for CASSHGQENGYTF.

This rearrangement joins TRBV18 to TRBJ1-1; D perhaps matches TRBD1 (6 bases). Per the germline V gene, CDR1 is KGHSH and CDR2 is LQKENI. V dropped 4 bases and J dropped 5 bases, with 23 bases sitting between them. This CDR3 has 17 residues. CDR3 nucleotides: TGTGCCAGCTCACTCGGACAGATTTGGAAATTGGAGACTGAAGCTTTCTTT. Amino acid sequence: CASSLGQIWKLETEAFF.

The V gene is TRBV28, the J gene TRBJ2-5; perhaps TRBD2 as D (5 bases). This CDR3 is built from 12 residues. The germline gives CDR1 MDHEN, CDR2 SYDVKM. Between the trimmed V and J ends, which lost 2 bases and 9 bases, there was a span of 10 bases. DNA for the CDR3: TGTGCCAGCAGTTTACGGGGATCGCCCCAGTACTTC. This codes for CASSLRGSPQYF.

This sequence joins TRBV9 and TRBJ2-5; the D gene is possibly TRBD2 (5 bases). The germline V gene has CDR1 SGDLS and CDR2 YYNGEE. The CDR3 consists of 13 residues. The germline V and J ends were trimmed by 0 bases and 2 bases, with 5 bases remaining between them. The CDR3 region has the DNA TGTGCCAGCAGCGTAGCGGGGCAAGAGACCCAGTACTTC. This codes for CASSVAGQETQYF. Full variable domain (missing parts from reference TRBV9 and TRBJ2-5): DSGVTQTPKHLITATGQRVTLRCSPRSGDLSVYWYQQSLDQGLQFLIQYYNGEERAKGNILERFSAQQFPDLHSELNLSSLELGDSALYFCASSVAGQETQYFGPGTRLLVL.

The chain joins TRBV6-1 to TRBJ1-6; the D is unclear. Germline V gives CDR1 MNHNS, CDR2 SASEGT. This CDR3 region has 12 residues. V dropped 7 bases and J dropped 10 bases, with 11 bases sitting between them. The CDR3 sequence is CASTAAGSPLHF. CDR3 DNA sequence: TGTGCCAGCACCGCAGCGGGATCACCCCTCCACTTT.

The CDR3 sequence is CASSYGWGGNTEAFF. In DNA, the CDR3 is TGTGCCAGCAGCTATGGCTGGGGCGGGAACACTGAAGCTTTCTTT. This chain uses TRBV5-6 with TRBJ1-1; weak D call: TRBD1 (5 bases). Germline V gene lookup returns CDR1 SGHDT and CDR2 YYEEEE. V was shortened by 3 bases and J by 1 base, with 13 bases between the two germline ends. CDR3 length: 15 residues.

The chain has TRBV18 and TRBJ2-5; 12 bases match TRBD1. With 5 bases clipped from V and 3 bases from J, the junction kept 7 bases outside the gene matches. This CDR3 spans 16 amino acids. Germline lookup yields CDR1 KGHSH and CDR2 LQKENI. The CDR3 protein is CASSAGTGGRKETQYF. CDR3 nucleotides: TGTGCCAGCTCAGCCGGGACAGGGGGCAGAAAAGAGACCCAGTACTTC.

V and J are TRBV5-6 and TRBJ2-7; D may be TRBD1 (5 bases). Germline V gene lookup returns CDR1 SGHDT and CDR2 YYEEEE. The V and J ends lost 1 base and 5 bases respectively, with 10 bases between them. The CDR3 is 13 residues long. The CDR3 region is CASSLFDSNEQYF. The CDR3 region has the DNA TGTGCCAGCAGCTTGTTCGACAGCAACGAGCAGTACTTC.

The rearrangement links TRBV5-1 to TRBJ2-2; 7 bases are a match to TRBD1. Unmatched junction bases numbered 7, after V lost 3 bases and J lost 5 bases. Germline V CDR1 and CDR2: SGHRS, YFSETQ. This CDR3 comprises 15 residues. This CDR3 is CASSSTGQGTGELFF. Written as DNA, the CDR3 is TGCGCCAGCAGCTCGACAGGGCAAGGGACCGGGGAGCTGTTTTTT.

The chain is built from TRBV7-9 and TRBJ1-2; TRBD1 might be the D (5 bases). V was pared by 5 bases and J by 6 bases, with 16 bases between. CDR3 length: 14 residues. Germline-derived CDR1 and CDR2 are SEHNR and FQNEAQ (reference sequence). The CDR3 sequence is CASSPIAGVDGYTF. The CDR3 DNA follows: TGTGCCAGCAGCCCAATCGCGGGGGTAGATGGCTACACCTTC.

In its sample, this clone was seen once. The chain carries TRBV4-1 and TRBJ2-7; 8 nucleotides line up with TRBD1. The V gene's germline CDR1 is MGHRA and CDR2 YSYEKL. The CDR3 runs 16 residues. Trimming removed 2 bases from V and 3 bases from J; junction bases left unmatched: 9. The CDR3: CASSQPTDRAGYEQYF. CDR3 coding DNA: TGCGCCAGCAGCCAACCTACGGACAGGGCGGGCTACGAGCAGTACTTC.

This clone was counted a few times. V is TRBV10-3 and J is TRBJ2-7; no firm D call. V was trimmed by 3 bases and J by 1 base, leaving 10 bases between them. There are 14 residues in the CDR3. The germline gives CDR1 ENHRY, CDR2 SYGVKD. Here the CDR3 reads CAISEISKSYEQYF. The CDR3 DNA follows: TGTGCCATCAGTGAAATTAGCAAATCCTACGAGCAGTACTTC.

The V call is TRBV5-1, the J call TRBJ1-6, with D unclear. From germline, CDR1 is SGHRS and CDR2 YFSETQ. This CDR3 spans 12 amino acids. Between the trimmed V and J ends, which lost 4 bases and 5 bases, there was a span of 4 bases. CDR3 sequence reads: CASSNNNSPLHF. CDR3 DNA sequence: TGCGCCAGCAGCAACAATAATTCACCCCTCCACTTT.

This chain connects TRBV10-3 to TRBJ2-2; 11 bases line up with TRBD2. The germline V gene encodes CDR1 ENHRY and CDR2 SYGVKD. The V and J ends lost 4 bases and 0 bases, in that order; junction bases with no gene match: 1. The CDR3 is 16 amino acids. CDR3 in amino acids: CAISATSGANTGELFF. DNA for the CDR3: TGTGCCATCAGTGCGACTAGCGGGGCGAACACCGGGGAGCTGTTTTTT.

This chain uses TRBV28 with TRBJ2-7; 9 positions agree with TRBD2. Germline lookup yields CDR1 MDHEN and CDR2 SYDVKM. The CDR3 length is 16 residues. With 4 bases clipped from V and 0 bases from J, the junction kept 7 bases outside the gene matches. The CDR3 DNA sequence: TGTGCCAGCAGTTCCCCCGGACTAGCGACCTCCTACGAGCAGTACTTC. It specifies CASSSPGLATSYEQYF.

The sample holds a few counts of this clone. The V and J genes are TRBV2 and TRBJ2-7; 9 positions match TRBD2. The CDR3 spans 14 residues. The J segment lost 1 base and the V segment lost 8 bases, leaving 6 bases of the junction unmatched. CDR1 SNHLY and CDR2 FYNNEI come from the germline V gene. DNA for the CDR3: TGTGCCAGCCGGAAGGCGGGGGGGTCCTACGAGCAGTACTTC. Translation gives CASRKAGGSYEQYF.

This chain joins TRBV2 and TRBJ2-2, with unresolved D. Per germline, CDR1 SNHLY and CDR2 FYNNEI. The CDR3 runs to 14 residues. V dropped 2 bases and J dropped 5 bases, with 9 bases sitting between them. The CDR3: CASSEKRDTGELFF. As DNA, the CDR3 is TGTGCCAGCAGTGAAAAGAGAGATACCGGGGAGCTGTTTTTT.

J is TRBJ1-2 and V is TRBV5-1, with D possibly being TRBD1 (5 bases). Germline CDR1 reads SGHRS; CDR2 reads YFSETQ. The CDR3 length is 14 residues. V gave up 0 bases and J gave up 4 bases, with 10 bases separating them. In nucleotides, the CDR3 is TGCGCCAGCAGCTTGGGGGACTCCACCTATGGCTACACCTTC. Its protein product is CASSLGDSTYGYTF.

The chain joins TRBV5-6 to TRBJ2-3; 10 bases fit TRBD2. The length of the CDR3 is 16 residues. The J segment lost 6 bases and the V segment lost 0 bases, leaving 7 bases of the junction unmatched. Germline assignment: CDR1 SGHDT and CDR2 YYEEEE. CDR3 residues: CASSLVGLAIGDTQYF. CDR3 nucleotide sequence: TGTGCCAGCAGCTTGGTGGGACTAGCGATCGGGGATACGCAGTATTTT.

This clone was found a few times. V is TRBV28 and J is TRBJ2-4; the D gene is possibly TRBD2 (7 bases). Between the trimmed V and J ends, which lost 2 bases and 5 bases, there was a span of 10 bases. CDR3 length: 14 amino acids. Germline V CDR1 and CDR2: MDHEN, SYDVKM. The CDR3 loop is CASSLRGAQNIQYF. The CDR3 DNA reads as TGTGCCAGCAGTTTACGGGGGGCGCAAAACATTCAGTACTTC.

This chain connects TRBV18 to TRBJ1-2; 7 nucleotides match TRBD1. There are 15 residues in the CDR3. Trimming removed 2 bases from V and 7 bases from J; junction bases left unmatched: 10. The germline V gene has CDR1 KGHSH and CDR2 LQKENI. The CDR3: CASSPEGATGGGYTF. CDR3 nucleotide sequence: TGTGCCAGCTCACCAGAGGGGGCCACCGGGGGTGGCTACACCTTC.

J is TRBJ1-4 and V is TRBV25-1, with D perhaps matching TRBD1 (6 bases). The V end lost 2 bases, the J end lost 4 bases, and 11 bases lay between the germline ends. The CDR3 sequence is 15 residues long. Per the germline V gene, CDR1 is MGHDK and CDR2 is SYGVNS. The CDR3 loop is CASSEGGAFNEKLFF. The CDR3 coding sequence is TGTGCCAGCAGTGAAGGGGGCGCTTTTAATGAAAAACTGTTTTTT.

The chain is built from TRBV5-4 and TRBJ1-2; 7 positions agree with TRBD1. V shed 0 bases and J 3 bases; nucleotides not matched to a gene: 5. CDR3 size: 15 residues. Per the germline V gene, CDR1 is SGHNT and CDR2 is YYREEE (reference sequence). CDR3 coding DNA: TGTGCCAGCAGCTTGGAAGCAGGGGGAGACTATGGCTACACCTTC. This encodes CASSLEAGGDYGYTF.

The rearrangement uses TRBV7-9 and TRBJ2-2, with 7 bases aligning to TRBD1. With 7 bases clipped from V and 1 base from J, the junction kept 6 bases outside the gene matches. The CDR3 loop spans 15 amino acids. CDR1 and CDR2 from the germline V gene are SEHNR and FQNEAQ (reference sequence). CDR3 loop: CASNPGQENTGELFF. The CDR3 nucleotides are TGTGCCAGCAACCCCGGACAGGAGAACACCGGGGAGCTGTTTTTT.